This T cell receptor beta chain came from a study of human T cells and chemical hapten exposure. Indicated time point: patch test 2, 6 weeks after DPC sensitization. Treatment: therapeutic diphenylcyclopropenone sensitization with weekly scalp DPC. About this clonotype: This could be a read error, since a much larger clone is one nucleotide away.

TCRdb passed the RACE reads through MiXCR, listing each CDR3 protein once. The sample lists hundreds of thousands of distinct CDR3 sequences, roughly 6.3% seen once, with over 5.5% in the top ten. Sequencing used whole blood, obtained in connection with sensitization to the hapten diphenylcyclopropenone (DPC). The TCR sequence derives from a young woman with alopecia areata. Some clones in this sample may be carry-over from other donors' samples.

The chain's CDR3 is CGVVGGSFNQPQHF. CDR3 bases: TGCGGCGTTGTTGGGGGATCATTCAATCAGCCCCAGCATTTT. This chain links TRBV29-1 with TRBJ1-5; tentative D call: TRBD1 (5 bases). This CDR3 has 14 residues. Germline CDR1 and CDR2: SQVTM and ANQGSEA.